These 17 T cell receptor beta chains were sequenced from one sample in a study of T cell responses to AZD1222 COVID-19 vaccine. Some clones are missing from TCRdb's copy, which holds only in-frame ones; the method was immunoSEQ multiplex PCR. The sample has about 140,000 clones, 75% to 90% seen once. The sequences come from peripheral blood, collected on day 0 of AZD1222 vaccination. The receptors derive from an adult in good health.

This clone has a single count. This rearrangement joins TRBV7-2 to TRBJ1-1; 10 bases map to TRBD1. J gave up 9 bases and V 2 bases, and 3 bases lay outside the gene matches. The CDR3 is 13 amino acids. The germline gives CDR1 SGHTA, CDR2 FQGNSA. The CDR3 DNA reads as TGTGCCAGCAGCTTATCGGGACAGGGGAAAGCTTTCTTT. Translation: CASSLSGQGKAFF.

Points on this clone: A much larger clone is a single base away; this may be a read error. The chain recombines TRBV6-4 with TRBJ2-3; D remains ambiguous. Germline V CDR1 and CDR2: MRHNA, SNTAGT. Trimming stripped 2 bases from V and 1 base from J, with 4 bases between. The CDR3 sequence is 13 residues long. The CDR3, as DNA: TGTGCCAGCAGTGACGGGGGCACAGATACGCAGTATTTT. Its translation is CASSDGGTDTQYF.

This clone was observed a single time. The CDR3 sequence is CASSLTGGGQETQYF. The CDR3 region has the DNA TGCGCCAGCAGCCTTACAGGGGGAGGGCAAGAGACCCAGTACTTC. J is TRBJ2-5 and V is TRBV5-1, with D tentatively TRBD1 (8 bases). The CDR3 loop spans 15 amino acids. Trimming took off 4 bases at V and 2 bases at J, with 15 bases between the two ends. The germline gives CDR1 SGHRS, CDR2 YFSETQ.

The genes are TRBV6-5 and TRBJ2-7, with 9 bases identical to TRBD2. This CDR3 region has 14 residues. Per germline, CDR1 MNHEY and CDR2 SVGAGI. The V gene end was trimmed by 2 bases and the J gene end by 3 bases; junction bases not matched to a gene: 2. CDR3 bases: TGTGCCAGCAGTTACAGGACTAGCGTCTACGAGCAGTACTTC. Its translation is CASSYRTSVYEQYF.

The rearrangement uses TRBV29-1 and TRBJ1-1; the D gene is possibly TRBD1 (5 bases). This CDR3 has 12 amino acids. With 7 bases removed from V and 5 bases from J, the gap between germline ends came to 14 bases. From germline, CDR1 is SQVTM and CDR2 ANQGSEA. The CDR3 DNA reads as TGCAGCGCGACGGGGGGTATAACTGAAGCTTTCTTT. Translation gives CSATGGITEAFF.

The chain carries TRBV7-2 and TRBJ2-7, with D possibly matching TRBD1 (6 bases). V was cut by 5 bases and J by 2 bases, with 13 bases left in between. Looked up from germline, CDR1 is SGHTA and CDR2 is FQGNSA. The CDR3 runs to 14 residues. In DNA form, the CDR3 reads TGTGCCAGCAGCATAGGGGGTGTCCCCTACGAGCAGTACTTC. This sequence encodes CASSIGGVPYEQYF.

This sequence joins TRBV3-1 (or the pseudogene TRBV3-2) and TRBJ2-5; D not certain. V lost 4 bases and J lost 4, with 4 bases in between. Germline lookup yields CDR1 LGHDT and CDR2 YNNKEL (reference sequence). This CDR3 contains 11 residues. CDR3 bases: TGTGCCAGCAGCCGTGGAGAGACCCAGTACTTC. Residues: CASSRGETQYF.

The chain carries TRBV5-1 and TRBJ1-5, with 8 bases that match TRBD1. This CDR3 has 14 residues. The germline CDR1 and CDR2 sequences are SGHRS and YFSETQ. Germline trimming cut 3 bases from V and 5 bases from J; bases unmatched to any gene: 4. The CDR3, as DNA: TGCGCCAGCAGCTCACAGGGGGGGGATCAGCCCCAGCATTTT. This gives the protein CASSSQGGDQPQHF.

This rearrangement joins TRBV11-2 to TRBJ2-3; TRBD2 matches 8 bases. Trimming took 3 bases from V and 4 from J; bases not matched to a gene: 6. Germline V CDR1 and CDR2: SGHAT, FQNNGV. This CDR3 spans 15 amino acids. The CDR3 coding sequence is TGTGCCAGCAGCTTCGGGGGGGGGCCGCCAGATACGCAGTATTTT. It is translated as CASSFGGGPPDTQYF. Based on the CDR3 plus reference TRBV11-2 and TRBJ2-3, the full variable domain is EAGVAQSPRYKIIEKRQSVAFWCNPISGHATLYWYQQILGQGPKLLIQFQNNGVVDDSQLPKDRFSAERLKGVDSTLKIQPAKLEDSAVYLCASSFGGGPPDTQYFGPGTRLTVL.

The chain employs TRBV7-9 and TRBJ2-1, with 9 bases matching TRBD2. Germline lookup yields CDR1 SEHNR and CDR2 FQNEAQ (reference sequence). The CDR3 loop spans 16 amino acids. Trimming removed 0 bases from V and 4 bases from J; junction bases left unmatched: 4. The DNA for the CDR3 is TGTGCCAGCAGCTTAGCACTAGCGGGCATTTACAATGAGCAGTTCTTC. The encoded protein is CASSLALAGIYNEQFF.

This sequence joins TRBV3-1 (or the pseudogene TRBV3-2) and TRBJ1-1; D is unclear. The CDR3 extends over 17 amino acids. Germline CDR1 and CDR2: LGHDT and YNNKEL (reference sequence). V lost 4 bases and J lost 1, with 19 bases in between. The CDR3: CASSLGKPGMGNTEAFF. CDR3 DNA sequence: TGTGCCAGCAGCCTTGGAAAGCCGGGGATGGGGAACACTGAAGCTTTCTTT.

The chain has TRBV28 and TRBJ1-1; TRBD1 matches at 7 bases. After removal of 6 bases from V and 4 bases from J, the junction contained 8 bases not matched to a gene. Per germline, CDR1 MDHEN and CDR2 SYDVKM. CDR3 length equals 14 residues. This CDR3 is CASRIGGAITEAFF. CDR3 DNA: TGTGCCAGCAGGATAGGGGGCGCAATCACTGAAGCTTTCTTT.

CDR3 nucleotides: TGTGCCAGCTTGAGGGGCAATCAGCCCCAGCATTTT. Amino acids: CASLRGNQPQHF. This rearrangement joins TRBV6-5 to TRBJ1-5; D gene ambiguous. The CDR3 spans 12 residues. V was pared by 8 bases and J by 2 bases, with 7 bases between. Germline CDR1 is MNHEY and CDR2 is SVGAGI.

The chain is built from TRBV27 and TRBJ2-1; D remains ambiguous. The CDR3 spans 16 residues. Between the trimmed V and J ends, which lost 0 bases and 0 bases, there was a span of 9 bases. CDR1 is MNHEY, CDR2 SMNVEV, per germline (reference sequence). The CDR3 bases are TGTGCCAGCAGTTTATCGCTGGCCACCTCCTACAATGAGCAGTTCTTC. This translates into CASSLSLATSYNEQFF.

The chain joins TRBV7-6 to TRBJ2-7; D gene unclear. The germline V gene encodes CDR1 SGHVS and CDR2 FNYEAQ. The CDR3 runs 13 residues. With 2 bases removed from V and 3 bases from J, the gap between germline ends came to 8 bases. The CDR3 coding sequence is TGTGCCAGCAGCTTAAGTAGGCTCTACGAGCAGTACTTC. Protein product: CASSLSRLYEQYF.

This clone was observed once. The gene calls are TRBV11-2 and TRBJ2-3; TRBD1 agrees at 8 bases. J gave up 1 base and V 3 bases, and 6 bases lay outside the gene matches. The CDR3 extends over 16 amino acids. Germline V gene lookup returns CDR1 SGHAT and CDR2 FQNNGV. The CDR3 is CASSFRSTGGTDTQYF. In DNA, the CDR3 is TGTGCCAGCAGCTTCAGGTCGACAGGGGGCACAGATACGCAGTATTTT. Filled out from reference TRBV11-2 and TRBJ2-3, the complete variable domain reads EAGVAQSPRYKIIEKRQSVAFWCNPISGHATLYWYQQILGQGPKLLIQFQNNGVVDDSQLPKDRFSAERLKGVDSTLKIQPAKLEDSAVYLCASSFRSTGGTDTQYFGPGTRLTVL.

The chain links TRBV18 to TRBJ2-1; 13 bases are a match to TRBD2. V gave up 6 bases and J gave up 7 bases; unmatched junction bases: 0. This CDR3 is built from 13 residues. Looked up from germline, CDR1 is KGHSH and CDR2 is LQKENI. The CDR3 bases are TGTGCCAGCTCGGGACTAGCGGGAAATGAGCAGTTCTTC. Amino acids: CASSGLAGNEQFF.